The sequence of this T cell receptor beta chain was determined in a study of shared clonotypes between healthy human individuals. Study results and caveats: Generation probabilities were higher for clonotypes shared across all four sorted-subset donors than for unshared ones.

The ends lost 8 bases at V and 1 base at J; junction bases unmatched: 7. Germline CDR1 MNHEY, CDR2 SVGAGI. The CDR3 has 15 residues. In the case of this clone: Its antigen remains unknown.

Sequencing was at deep level. In the original processing: Quality scores were absent from the junction-only immunoSEQ sequences, so filtering differed. TCRdb keeps only in-frame clones here, not all; method: immunoSEQ multiplex PCR. V and J calls and clone size follow that table, whereas D and trimming were derived from the DNA. This sample carries more than 2 million clones, roughly 95% of them seen once, and the ten largest clones take roughly 0.13%. The sequence was obtained from a man between 18 and 29 years old in good health. The rearrangement uses TRBV6-5 and TRBJ2-2; TRBD1 agrees at 7 bases. The sample was naive CD4+ T cells sorted from blood. The subset was: CD45RA+ positively selected. The CDR3 region has the DNA TGTGCCAGCCCCTCCGGGACAGAGAACACCGGGGAGCTGTTTTTT. Its protein is CASPSGTENTGELFF.